This T cell receptor (beta chain) was profiled in a study of identical twins. Broader study findings: Insertions ran lower in abundant cord blood beta clonotypes, though not in memory repertoires. Sequences that were beta out-of-frame showed weaker excess twin sharing. Among out-of-frame alpha sequences shared by twins, low generation probability occurred in excess.

The J segment lost 8 bases and the V segment lost 1 base, leaving 6 bases of the junction unmatched. CDR1 SGHAT and CDR2 FQNNGV come from the germline V gene. The CDR3 totals 15 residues. This clonotype has a count of ten or more. What it binds is unknown. cDNA carried unique molecular identifiers, and a universal primer site was added by template switching. TCRdb used MiXCR to reprocess the 5' RACE reads, holding one entry per CDR3 protein. The sample includes approximately 94,000 distinct CDR3 sequences, just under 6% of them seen just once. The rearrangement uses TRBV11-2 and TRBJ2-2; 8 bases fit TRBD1. The sample taken for sequencing was memory T cells sorted from blood. This sequence was found in a woman in her fifties or sixties in good health. Here the CDR3 DNA reads TGTGCCAGCAGCTTAGGGACAGGGTTAGGTGGGGAGCTGTTTTTT. It codes for CASSLGTGLGGELFF.